Shown below are 23 T cell receptor beta chains from a single sample sequenced in a study of regulatory T cells in long-lasting Graves disease. Time point: newly diagnosed GD, antithyroid drugs for less than 3 months. From PBMCs, RNA was extracted and then used to make the TCR library. Arm-PCR with iRepertoire HTBI primers amplified the CDR3 regions for these TCR beta libraries. TCRdb re-called the multiplex PCR reads through MiXCR, storing one row per CDR3 protein. The sample lists roughly 260,000 distinct CDR3 sequences, 18% occurring once. The sample was also linked to a second study, of T cells in Graves' hyperthyroidism and ophthalmopathy.

The input for sequencing was peripheral blood mononuclear cells (PBMCs), taken at new diagnosis, from a patient treated with antithyroid drugs. The receptors stem from a woman aged 25 to 39 with Graves disease.

The sample holds many counts of this clonotype. The genes are TRBV19 and TRBJ2-7; 7 nucleotides agree with TRBD1. CDR3 length: 15 residues. Unmatched junction bases numbered 5, after V lost 1 base and J lost 2 bases. CDR1 and CDR2 from the germline V gene are LNHDA and SQIVND (reference sequence). The CDR3 DNA follows: TGTGCCAGTAGTATAGGAGGGACAGCGACCTACGAGCAGTACTTC. Translated, it gives CASSIGGTATYEQYF. Together with reference TRBV19 and TRBJ2-7, the CDR3 gives the full variable domain: DGGITQSPKYLFRKEGQNVTLSCEQNLNHDAMYWYRQDPGQGLRLIYYSQIVNDFQKGDIAEGYSVSREKKESFPLTVTSAQKNPTAFYLCASSIGGTATYEQYFGPGTRLTVT.

V and J are TRBV10-3 and TRBJ1-2; 7 bases map to TRBD1. The germline gives CDR1 ENHRY, CDR2 SYGVKD. V shed 6 bases and J 4 bases; nucleotides not matched to a gene: 5. The CDR3 spans 13 residues. CDR3 sequence reads: CAISGTAGYGYTF. The CDR3 coding sequence is TGTGCCATCAGCGGGACAGCAGGCTATGGCTACACCTTC.

This clonotype was observed at least ten times. This rearrangement joins TRBV19 to TRBJ1-1; no reliable D call. Per the germline V gene, CDR1 is LNHDA and CDR2 is SQIVND (reference sequence). V was pared by 4 bases and J by 0 bases, with 12 bases between. The CDR3 spans 15 residues. CDR3 sequence: CASSTYDPLNTEAFF. DNA for the CDR3: TGTGCCAGTAGTACCTACGACCCCCTGAACACTGAAGCTTTCTTT.

A few counts support this clonotype. The chain has TRBV6-1 and TRBJ2-6, with 8 bases that match TRBD1. The CDR3 has 17 residues. Germline CDR1 is MNHNS and CDR2 is SASEGT. J was trimmed by 0 bases and V by 6 bases; bases with no gene match: 7. The CDR3 DNA reads as TGTGCCAGCAGAAACACGGACAGGGTCTCTGGGGCCAACGTCCTGACTTTC. This translates into CASRNTDRVSGANVLTF.

This sequence joins TRBV29-1 and TRBJ2-5; possibly TRBD1 for D (6 bases). The CDR3 loop spans 12 amino acids. The ends were cut back, 5 bases at V and 2 bases at J, with 9 bases in the middle. Germline CDR1 is SQVTM and CDR2 is ANQGSEA. The CDR3 here is CSVFGQQETQYF. CDR3 DNA sequence: TGCAGCGTTTTTGGACAGCAAGAGACCCAGTACTTC.

This clonotype was recorded many times. The chain links TRBV12-3 or TRBV12-4 to TRBJ2-1; D is perhaps TRBD1 (6 bases). The CDR3 runs to 13 residues. Trimming took off 6 bases at V and 6 bases at J, with 12 bases between the two ends. CDR3 nucleotides: TGTGCCAGCAGATGGGAGACAGGCAATGAGCAGTTCTTC. It translates to CASRWETGNEQFF.

This clonotype was found many times. The J gene is TRBJ2-1, the V gene TRBV2; D is ambiguous. This CDR3 has 12 amino acids. The V gene's germline CDR1 is SNHLY and CDR2 FYNNEI. The V end lost 4 bases, the J end lost 6 bases, and 7 bases lay between the germline ends. This CDR3 is CASSVGSNEQFF. The CDR3 DNA reads TGTGCCAGCAGTGTGGGGTCCAATGAGCAGTTCTTC.

In this sample, this clonotype turned up many times. The chain joins TRBV5-1 to TRBJ1-2; unclear D gene. Germline V CDR1 and CDR2: SGHRS, YFSETQ. The length of the CDR3 is 14 residues. The V end lost 0 bases, the J end lost 8 bases, and 14 bases lay between the germline ends. CDR3 coding DNA: TGCGCCAGCAGCTTGGTTACGGCGGGTCTGGGCTACACCTTC. Protein: CASSLVTAGLGYTF.

This clonotype has a count of ten or more. J is TRBJ1-4 and V is TRBV5-1; maybe TRBD1 (5 bases). CDR1 is SGHRS, CDR2 YFSETQ, per germline. The germline V and J ends were trimmed by 2 bases and 5 bases, with 13 bases remaining between them. The CDR3 contains 15 residues. CDR3 nucleotides: TGCGCCAGCAGCTTCACGGGGGTGGGAAATGAAAAACTGTTTTTT. It yields the protein CASSFTGVGNEKLFF.

This clonotype has a count of ten or more. J is TRBJ1-2 and V is TRBV4-1; D is uncertain. CDR1 and CDR2 (germline): MGHRA, YSYEKL. V was shortened by 2 bases and J by 6 bases, with 19 bases between the two germline ends. The CDR3 is made up of 16 amino acids. CDR3 in amino acids: CASSQSPPDSRHGYTF. The CDR3 region has the DNA TGCGCCAGCAGCCAAAGCCCACCGGACTCCCGTCATGGCTACACCTTC.

This clonotype was seen at least ten times. The CDR3 sequence: CASSLEGWDIPFMNTEAFF. CDR3 in DNA: TGCGCCAGCAGCTTGGAGGGGTGGGACATCCCGTTCATGAACACTGAAGCTTTCTTT. The gene calls are TRBV5-1 and TRBJ1-1; D may be TRBD1 (6 bases). This CDR3 region has 19 residues. Germline V gene lookup returns CDR1 SGHRS and CDR2 YFSETQ. The V and J ends lost 0 bases and 0 bases respectively, with 21 bases between them.

To note about this clonotype: A much larger clone lies a single base off, so this may be a read error. The gene calls are TRBV11-3 and TRBJ2-5, with D possibly matching TRBD2 (5 bases). The CDR3 runs 14 residues. Between the trimmed V and J ends, which lost 7 bases and 5 bases, there was a span of 17 bases. CDR1 is SGHNT, CDR2 YENEEA, per germline. The chain's CDR3 is CASNRDGSEETQYF. The CDR3 DNA sequence: TGTGCCAGCAACCGGGATGGGAGTGAGGAGACCCAGTACTTC. The full variable domain, completed using reference TRBV11-3 and TRBJ2-5, is EAGVVQSPRYKIIEKKQPVAFWCNPISGHNTLYWYLQNLGQGPELLIRYENEEAVDDSQLPKDRFSAERLKGVDSTLKIQPAELGDSAVYLCASNRDGSEETQYFGPGTRLLVL.

This clonotype showed up many times. This chain links TRBV2 with TRBJ1-1; tentatively, D is TRBD1 (5 bases). CDR1 is SNHLY, CDR2 FYNNEI, per germline. V dropped 3 bases and J dropped 0 bases, with 11 bases sitting between them. The CDR3 runs to 15 residues. The DNA of the CDR3 is TGTGCCAGCAGTGAGAAGCAGGGTTTGAACACTGAAGCTTTCTTT. Protein sequence: CASSEKQGLNTEAFF.

In this sample, this clonotype turned up many times. The rearrangement uses TRBV3-1 and TRBJ2-1; no clear D. Germline lookup yields CDR1 LGHDT and CDR2 YNNKEL (reference sequence). V dropped 0 bases and J dropped 12 bases, with 15 bases sitting between them. CDR3 size: 14 residues. CDR3 DNA: TGTGCCAGCAGCCAAGATCGGTCGGCCGGGCTGCAGTTCTTC. Translation: CASSQDRSAGLQFF.

This clonotype was recorded at least ten times. The chain carries TRBV10-3 and TRBJ2-1; TRBD2 is a possible D gene (6 bases). Germline V CDR1 and CDR2: ENHRY, SYGVKD. The CDR3 length is 12 residues. V lost 5 bases, J lost 8 bases, and 10 bases lay in between. DNA of the CDR3: TGTGCCATCAGTCCTCGCGGGGATGAGCAGTTCTTC. Its translation: CAISPRGDEQFF.

The table lists this clonotype with many counts. The gene calls are TRBV6-2 or TRBV6-3 and TRBJ1-6; maybe TRBD1 (6 bases). Trimming stripped 11 bases from V and 7 bases from J, with 15 bases between. Germline CDR1 and CDR2: MNHEY and SVGEGT. CDR3 length: 13 amino acids. CDR3 in amino acids: CAGKDSANSPLHF. CDR3 coding DNA: TGTGCCGGGAAGGACAGCGCGAATTCACCCCTCCACTTT.

This clonotype showed up many times. The rearrangement links TRBV9 to TRBJ1-1; D gene unclear. The germline gives CDR1 SGDLS, CDR2 YYNGEE. There are 14 residues in the CDR3. Trimming took 4 bases from V and 1 from J, leaving 11 bases between them. The CDR3 sequence is CASSYILGNTEAFF. The CDR3 region has the DNA TGTGCCAGCAGCTACATCCTGGGGAACACTGAAGCTTTCTTT.

This clonotype was found many times. The chain combines TRBV4-1 with TRBJ2-7; TRBD1 matches at 9 bases. The germline V gene has CDR1 MGHRA and CDR2 YSYEKL. CDR3 length equals 15 residues. With 2 bases clipped from V and 4 bases from J, the junction kept 6 bases outside the gene matches. CDR3 sequence: CASSQNRGRSYEQYF. CDR3 coding DNA: TGCGCCAGCAGCCAAAACAGGGGGCGTTCTTACGAGCAGTACTTC.

This clonotype was recorded many times. The chain carries TRBV5-1 and TRBJ2-1; D uncertain. The assigned J gene may be wrong: the sequence end matches TRBJ2-5 better. The CDR3 runs 15 residues. From germline, CDR1 is SGHRS and CDR2 YFSETQ. The CDR3 DNA sequence: TGCGCCAGCAGCTTGGCCATGGCTGAAAAAGAGACCCAGTACTTC. Protein: CASSLAMAEKETQYF.

This clonotype was observed many times. V usage is TRBV20-1 and J usage is TRBJ2-5; 8 bases map to TRBD1. Looked up from germline, CDR1 is DFQATT and CDR2 is SNEGSKA (reference sequence). After removal of 3 bases from V and 3 bases from J, the junction contained 3 bases not matched to a gene. The CDR3 spans 13 residues. CDR3 DNA sequence: TGCAGTGCTAGGGGACAGGCCAAAGAGACCCAGTACTTC. Its translation: CSARGQAKETQYF.

In this sample, this clonotype turned up a few times. One base away lies a much larger clone, so this may be a sequencing read error. This chain uses TRBV28 with TRBJ2-7, with D unresolved. Germline V gene data show CDR1 as MDHEN and CDR2 as SYDVKM. This CDR3 has 12 amino acids. The CDR3 region is CASSLLVNERYF. Here the CDR3 DNA reads TGTGCCAGCAGTTTGCTTGTGAACGAGCGGTACTTC.

This clonotype was observed many times. This chain joins TRBV5-6 and TRBJ2-7; D ambiguous. Between the trimmed V and J ends, which lost 0 bases and 2 bases, there was a span of 9 bases. There are 14 residues in the CDR3. In germline, CDR1 is SGHDT, CDR2 YYEEEE. CDR3 amino acids: CASSLGVSTYEQYF. CDR3 sequence (DNA): TGTGCCAGCAGCTTGGGGGTCAGCACCTACGAGCAGTACTTC.

This clonotype was observed at least ten times. The chain recombines TRBV4-2 with TRBJ2-5, with 8 bases that match TRBD2. V shed 3 bases, J shed 2 bases, and the junction held 2 bases outside the gene matches. CDR1 is LGHNA and CDR2 is YNFKEQ in the germline V gene. This CDR3 spans 14 amino acids. The CDR3 DNA follows: TGTGCCAGCAGCCAGGCGGGGGGTCAAGAGACCCAGTACTTC. Translated: CASSQAGGQETQYF.